These 30 T cell receptor beta chains came from one sample sequenced in a study of T cell responses to AZD1222 COVID-19 vaccine. This table comes from immunoSEQ multiplex PCR, and its TCRdb copy is limited to in-frame clones, with some not included. This sample has around 270,000 clones; about 94% occur once, and the top ten carry approximately 0.52%. The input for sequencing was peripheral blood, taken 28 days after the second AZD1222 dose. All receptors come from an adult who received the AZD1222 COVID-19 vaccine.

This clone was counted once. V and J are TRBV18 and TRBJ1-2; 8 nucleotides match TRBD1. Losses at the gene ends were 0 bases for V and 9 bases for J; bases not matched to a gene: 9. The CDR3 runs to 15 residues. Germline-derived CDR1 and CDR2 are KGHSH and LQKENI. In DNA, the CDR3 is TGTGCCAGCTCACCACCGTCAACAGGGGGTTTGAGCTACACCTTC. This gives the protein CASSPPSTGGLSYTF.

The chain couples TRBV28 to TRBJ2-7, with 9 bases that match TRBD2. The germline gives CDR1 MDHEN, CDR2 SYDVKM. The CDR3 length is 13 residues. With 5 bases clipped from V and 3 bases from J, the junction kept 2 bases outside the gene matches. The CDR3 reads CASSGLANYEQYF. The CDR3 nucleotides read TGTGCCAGCAGTGGACTAGCGAACTACGAGCAGTACTTC.

The gene calls are TRBV4-3 and TRBJ1-6, with 9 bases lining up with TRBD1. V shed 1 base, J shed 5 bases, and the junction held 3 bases outside the gene matches. The CDR3 runs to 16 residues. Looked up from germline, CDR1 is LGHNA and CDR2 is YSLEER. This CDR3 reads CASSQGTGADNSPLHF. CDR3 DNA sequence: TGCGCCAGCAGCCAAGGGACAGGGGCTGATAATTCACCCCTCCACTTT.

The chain has TRBV15 and TRBJ1-1; D is possibly TRBD1 (6 bases). From germline, CDR1 is LNHNV and CDR2 YYDKDF (reference sequence). V was shortened by 0 bases and J by 1 base, with 12 bases between the two germline ends. This CDR3 comprises 16 residues. Here the CDR3 DNA reads TGTGCCACCAGCAGAGATCAAGGGGGGAGGAACACTGAAGCTTTCTTT. It codes for CATSRDQGGRNTEAFF.

The V gene is TRBV5-4, the J gene TRBJ1-2, with D unclear. Germline loops: CDR1 SGHNT, CDR2 YYREEE (reference sequence). This CDR3 contains 16 residues. V was trimmed by 3 bases and J by 2 bases, leaving 17 bases between them. The CDR3 loop reads CASSSKGRWENYGYTF. The CDR3 coding sequence is TGTGCCAGCAGCTCCAAAGGCAGATGGGAGAACTATGGCTACACCTTC.

This clone was seen a few times. The gene calls are TRBV11-2 and TRBJ1-3; TRBD1 might be the D (6 bases). The CDR3 is 14 amino acids. Germline CDR1 reads SGHAT; CDR2 reads FQNNGV. The ends were cut back, 4 bases at V and 0 bases at J, with 7 bases in the middle. The CDR3 nucleotides are TGTGCCAGCAGCTCACAGGGCTCTGGAAACACCATATATTTT. The encoded protein is CASSSQGSGNTIYF.

The CDR3 loop reads CASSYPPTGELFF. CDR3 bases: TGTGCCAGCAGTTACCCACCAACCGGGGAGCTGTTTTTT. V and J are TRBV6-2 or TRBV6-3 and TRBJ2-2; D call uncertain. CDR3 length: 13 amino acids. The germline CDR1 and CDR2 sequences are MNHEY and SVGEGT. Trimming removed 2 bases at V and 5 bases at J, with 6 bases between.

This chain uses TRBV5-1 with TRBJ1-4; unclear D gene. Per germline, CDR1 SGHRS and CDR2 YFSETQ. The CDR3 totals 13 residues. V was pared by 0 bases and J by 8 bases, with 8 bases between. Written as DNA, the CDR3 is TGCGCCAGCAGCTTGGGGGAGGAGGAAAAACTGTTTTTT. This sequence encodes CASSLGEEEKLFF.

The gene calls are TRBV10-2 and TRBJ2-7; TRBD2 matches at 7 bases. The CDR3 extends over 11 amino acids. After removal of 6 bases from V and 4 bases from J, the junction contained 0 bases not matched to a gene. Per germline, CDR1 WSHSY and CDR2 SAAADI. The CDR3 DNA follows: TGCGCCAGCAGCGGGAGGTACGAGCAGTACTTC. It yields the protein CASSGRYEQYF.

The J gene is TRBJ1-2, the V gene TRBV3-1 (or the pseudogene TRBV3-2); D uncertain. Germline V gene sequence: CDR1 LGHDT, CDR2 YNNKEL (reference sequence). CDR3 length: 14 residues. Trimming took off 4 bases at V and 0 bases at J, with 9 bases between the two ends. CDR3 nucleotide sequence: TGTGCCAGCAGCCGTGATCCGCCTAACTATGGCTACACCTTC. Its translation is CASSRDPPNYGYTF.

The CDR3 DNA follows: TGTGCCAGCACCGCTCGGGGGAGGTACACTGAAGCTTTCTTT. Residues: CASTARGRYTEAFF. This chain joins TRBV28 and TRBJ1-1; D might be TRBD1 (5 bases). V lost 7 bases and J lost 3, with 15 bases in between. CDR3 length equals 14 residues. Per the germline V gene, CDR1 is MDHEN and CDR2 is SYDVKM.

The V gene is TRBV12-3 or TRBV12-4, the J gene TRBJ2-5, with D possibly matching TRBD1 (6 bases). The CDR3 runs 13 residues. V was pared by 6 bases and J by 5 bases, with 13 bases between. This CDR3 reads CASSNSQGETQYF. CDR3 bases: TGTGCCAGCAGCAATTCTCAGGGGGAGACCCAGTACTTC.

The V call is TRBV3-1 (or the pseudogene TRBV3-2), the J call TRBJ2-1; no clear D gene. Germline V gene data show CDR1 as LGHDT and CDR2 as YNNKEL (reference sequence). The CDR3 covers 15 residues. Deletions cut 6 bases from V and 0 bases from J, with 12 bases between. The CDR3 is CASSAGASSYNEQFF. The CDR3, as DNA: TGTGCCAGCAGTGCCGGCGCGAGCTCCTACAATGAGCAGTTCTTC.

The chain links TRBV19 to TRBJ2-7; D call uncertain. Per germline, CDR1 LNHDA and CDR2 SQIVND (reference sequence). This CDR3 has 11 residues. The germline V and J ends were trimmed by 4 bases and 3 bases, with 4 bases remaining between them. CDR3 coding DNA: TGTGCCAGTAGTACTGGCTACGAGCAGTACTTC. This sequence encodes CASSTGYEQYF.

V gene TRBV7-2 combines with J gene TRBJ2-1, with D unclear. The CDR3 runs to 14 residues. V lost 1 base to trimming and J lost 2 bases, with 6 bases between them. Germline loops: CDR1 SGHTA, CDR2 FQGNSA. The CDR3 region is CASSLGVTYNEQFF. In nucleotides, the CDR3 is TGTGCCAGCAGCTTAGGGGTCACCTACAATGAGCAGTTCTTC. Drawing the rest from reference TRBV7-2 and TRBJ2-1, the complete variable domain is GAGVSQSPSNKVTEKGKDVELRCDPISGHTALYWYRQSLGQGLEFLIYFQGNSAPDKSGLPSDRFSAERTGGSVSTLTIQRTQQEDSAVYLCASSLGVTYNEQFFGPGTRLTVL.

The chain links TRBV4-3 to TRBJ2-1; perhaps TRBD1 as D (6 bases). From germline, CDR1 is LGHNA and CDR2 YSLEER. The CDR3 runs 16 residues. V dropped 0 bases and J dropped 0 bases, with 9 bases sitting between them. The CDR3 sequence: CASSQDFRGSYNEQFF. CDR3 in DNA: TGCGCCAGCAGCCAAGATTTCAGGGGCTCCTACAATGAGCAGTTCTTC.

The chain combines TRBV28 with TRBJ1-3; 8 bases align to TRBD1. The V gene end was trimmed by 5 bases and the J gene end by 7 bases; junction bases not matched to a gene: 13. Germline-derived CDR1 and CDR2 are MDHEN and SYDVKM. The CDR3 has 16 amino acids. CDR3 amino acids: CASSPRPGQGKNTIYF. CDR3 nucleotides: TGTGCCAGCAGTCCGCGCCCCGGACAGGGAAAGAACACCATATATTTT. The entire variable domain, with the rest obtained from reference TRBV28 and TRBJ1-3, is as follows: DVKVTQSSRYLVKRTGEKVFLECVQDMDHENMFWYRQDPGLGLRLIYFSYDVKMKEKGDIPEGYSVSREKKERFSLILESASTNQTSMYLCASSPRPGQGKNTIYFGEGSWLTVV.

In DNA form, the CDR3 reads TGTGCCAGCAGTGATGGGGCCTATGGCTACACCTTC. It is translated as CASSDGAYGYTF. This chain joins TRBV2 and TRBJ1-2; maybe TRBD1 (5 bases). Trimming removed 3 bases from V and 4 bases from J, with 6 bases in between. Germline CDR1 is SNHLY and CDR2 is FYNNEI. This CDR3 has 12 amino acids.

The rearrangement uses TRBV19 and TRBJ1-5, with D possibly TRBD1 on 5 matching bases. V was pared by 0 bases and J by 0 bases, with 12 bases between. The length of the CDR3 is 17 residues. Germline assignment: CDR1 LNHDA and CDR2 SQIVND (reference sequence). CDR3 sequence: CASSIEPWTYSNQPQHF. For the CDR3, the DNA is TGTGCCAGTAGTATAGAGCCTTGGACATATAGCAATCAGCCCCAGCATTTT. The full variable domain, with the rest looked up from reference TRBV19 and TRBJ1-5, is DGGITQSPKYLFRKEGQNVTLSCEQNLNHDAMYWYRQDPGQGLRLIYYSQIVNDFQKGDIAEGYSVSREKKESFPLTVTSAQKNPTAFYLCASSIEPWTYSNQPQHFGDGTRLSIL.

The chain links TRBV7-2 to TRBJ2-2; unclear D gene. Germline loops: CDR1 SGHTA, CDR2 FQGNSA. Trimming took 5 bases from V and 4 from J, leaving 8 bases between them. The CDR3 runs to 13 residues. For the CDR3, the DNA is TGTGCCAGCAGCGCTCTCACCACCGGGGAGCTGTTTTTT. Residues: CASSALTTGELFF.

V usage is TRBV12-3 or TRBV12-4 and J usage is TRBJ2-1; a weak D match, TRBD2 (5 bases). The CDR3 has 13 residues. Trimming left V 4 bases short and J 9 bases short, with 13 bases between. CDR3 sequence (DNA): TGTGCCAGCAGTTCATCCGCACTAGGTGAGCAGTTCTTC. This gives the protein CASSSSALGEQFF.

This clone was picked up one time. Other nucleotide sequences from this sample produce the same CDR3. V gene TRBV10-3 combines with J gene TRBJ1-1; the D gene is possibly TRBD1 (5 bases). CDR3 length equals 14 residues. Trimming stripped 0 bases from V and 5 bases from J, with 10 bases between. The germline CDR1 and CDR2 sequences are ENHRY and SYGVKD. CDR3 sequence reads: CAISESGGGTEAFF. The DNA for the CDR3 is TGTGCCATCAGTGAGTCGGGGGGTGGGACTGAAGCTTTCTTT.

For the CDR3, the DNA is TGTGCCAGCAGCTCCCGAGGACAGGGGGCGATGGAGCAGTACTTC. Its protein product is CASSSRGQGAMEQYF. J is TRBJ2-7 and V is TRBV7-2; 11 nucleotides match TRBD1. CDR3 length: 15 residues. Per the germline V gene, CDR1 is SGHTA and CDR2 is FQGNSA. After removal of 4 bases from V and 7 bases from J, the junction contained 9 bases not matched to a gene.

The chain carries TRBV9 and TRBJ2-7, with TRBD1 matching 7 bases. V lost 3 bases and J lost 3; bases outside the gene matches: 6. Per the germline V gene, CDR1 is SGDLS and CDR2 is YYNGEE. This CDR3 comprises 14 residues. This CDR3 reads CASSATGVGYEQYF. CDR3 bases: TGTGCCAGCAGCGCCACAGGGGTTGGCTACGAGCAGTACTTC.

This chain connects TRBV28 to TRBJ1-1; TRBD1 might be the D (6 bases). Per the germline V gene, CDR1 is MDHEN and CDR2 is SYDVKM. The CDR3 extends over 11 amino acids. Trimming shortened V by 3 bases and J by 9 bases, and 8 bases separated the two germline ends. Here the CDR3 DNA reads TGTGCCAGCAGTTTGCAGGGGAAAGCTTTCTTT. Translated, it gives CASSLQGKAFF.

The chain combines TRBV19 with TRBJ1-5, with D possibly TRBD1 on 5 matching bases. The CDR3 length is 14 residues. Germline assignment: CDR1 LNHDA and CDR2 SQIVND (reference sequence). V was clipped by 7 bases and J by 4 bases, with 14 bases between them. The CDR3, as DNA: TGTGCCAGTAATCCGGGACCTACTAATCAGCCCCAGCATTTT. Protein: CASNPGPTNQPQHF.

The gene calls are TRBV6-5 and TRBJ2-5; TRBD1 might be the D (8 bases). The V end was cut by 7 bases, the J end by 5 bases, with 20 bases between. Germline V CDR1 and CDR2: MNHEY, SVGAGI. The CDR3 runs to 15 residues. The CDR3 DNA is TGTGCCAGCACCAGGACAGGGACTACGTGGGAGACCCAGTACTTC. Its translation: CASTRTGTTWETQYF.

This clone came up a few times. V is TRBV27 and J is TRBJ2-7; D remains ambiguous. The germline gives CDR1 MNHEY, CDR2 SMNVEV (reference sequence). The CDR3 has 15 amino acids. Trimming pared 0 bases from V and 0 bases from J, leaving 9 bases between. CDR3 region: CASSLSARSSYEQYF. In DNA form, the CDR3 reads TGTGCCAGCAGTTTATCGGCCAGGAGCTCCTACGAGCAGTACTTC.

The chain combines TRBV28 with TRBJ1-2, with 8 bases lining up with TRBD1. The CDR3 spans 12 residues. Germline assignment: CDR1 MDHEN and CDR2 SYDVKM. Trimming cost V 3 bases and J 7 bases; bases outside gene matches: 1. CDR3 bases: TGTGCCAGCAGTTTGACAGGGGTTGGCTACACCTTC. It encodes CASSLTGVGYTF.

The CDR3 bases are TGTGCCAGCAGCTTCTACAAGTCCTACGAGCAGTACTTC. It yields the protein CASSFYKSYEQYF. The chain carries TRBV5-4 and TRBJ2-7; no clear D gene. V shed 2 bases and J shed 1 base, with 7 bases lying between them. Germline V CDR1 and CDR2: SGHNT, YYREEE (reference sequence). The CDR3 is 13 amino acids. Full variable domain (remainder filled in from reference TRBV5-4 and TRBJ2-7): ETGVTQSPTHLIKTRGQQVTLRCSSQSGHNTVSWYQQALGQGPQFIFQYYREEENGRGNFPPRFSGLQFPNYSSELNVNALELDDSALYLCASSFYKSYEQYFGPGTRLTVT.